This T cell receptor (beta chain) was captured in a study of blood T cell repertoires in COVID-19. This CDR3 region has 13 residues. Germline loops: CDR1 KGHDR, CDR2 SFDVKD. V was cut by 7 bases and J by 3 bases, with 9 bases left in between. The repertoire was sequenced with immunoSEQ multiplex PCR; TCRdb's copy has only in-frame clones and lacks some. The sample records approximately 180,000 clones, more than 65% being singletons. Notes on this clone: Other DNA sequences in the sample encode the same CDR3.

The sequence was obtained from a man aged 50-60 years who had recovered from COVID-19. The sample was PBMCs or T cells enriched from blood (not recorded which). The chain uses TRBV24-1 and TRBJ1-5; TRBD1 is a possible D gene (6 bases). For the CDR3, the DNA is TGTGCCACCAGACAGGGCAACAATCAGCCCCAGCATTTT. Amino acids: CATRQGNNQPQHF.